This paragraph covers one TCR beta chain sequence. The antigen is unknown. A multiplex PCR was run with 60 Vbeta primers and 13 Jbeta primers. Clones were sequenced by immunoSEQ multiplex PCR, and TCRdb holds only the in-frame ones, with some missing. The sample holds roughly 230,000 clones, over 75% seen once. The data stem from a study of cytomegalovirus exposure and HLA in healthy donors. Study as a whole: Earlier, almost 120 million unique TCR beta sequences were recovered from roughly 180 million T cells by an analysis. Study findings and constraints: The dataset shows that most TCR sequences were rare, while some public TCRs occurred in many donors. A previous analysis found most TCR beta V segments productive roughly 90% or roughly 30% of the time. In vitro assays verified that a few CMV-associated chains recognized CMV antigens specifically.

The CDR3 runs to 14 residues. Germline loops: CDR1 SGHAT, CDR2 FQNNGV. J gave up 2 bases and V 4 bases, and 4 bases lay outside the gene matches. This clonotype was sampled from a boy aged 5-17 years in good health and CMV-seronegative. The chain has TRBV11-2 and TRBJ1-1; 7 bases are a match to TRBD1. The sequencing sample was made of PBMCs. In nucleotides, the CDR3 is TGTGCCAGCAGCTCAGGGGGAATCAACACTGAAGCTTTCTTT. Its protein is CASSSGGINTEAFF. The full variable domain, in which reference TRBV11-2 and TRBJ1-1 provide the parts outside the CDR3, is EAGVAQSPRYKIIEKRQSVAFWCNPISGHATLYWYQQILGQGPKLLIQFQNNGVVDDSQLPKDRFSAERLKGVDSTLKIQPAKLEDSAVYLCASSSGGINTEAFFGQGTRLTVV.